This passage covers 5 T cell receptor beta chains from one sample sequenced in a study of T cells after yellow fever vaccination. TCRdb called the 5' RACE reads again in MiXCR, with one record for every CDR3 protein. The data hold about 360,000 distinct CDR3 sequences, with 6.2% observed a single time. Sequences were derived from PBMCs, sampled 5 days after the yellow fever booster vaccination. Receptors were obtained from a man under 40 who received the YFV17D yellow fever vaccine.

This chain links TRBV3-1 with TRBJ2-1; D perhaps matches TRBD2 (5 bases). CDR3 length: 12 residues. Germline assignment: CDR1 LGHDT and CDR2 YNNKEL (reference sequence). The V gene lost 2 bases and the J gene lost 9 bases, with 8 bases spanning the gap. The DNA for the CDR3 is TGTGCCAGCAGCCAAATAGGACTTGAGCAGTTCTTC. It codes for CASSQIGLEQFF.

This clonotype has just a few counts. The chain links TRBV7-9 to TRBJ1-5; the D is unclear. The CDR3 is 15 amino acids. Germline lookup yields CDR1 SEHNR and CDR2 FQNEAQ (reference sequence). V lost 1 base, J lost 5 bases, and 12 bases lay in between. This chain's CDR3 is CASSLGFRPDQPQHF. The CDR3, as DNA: TGTGCCAGCAGCTTAGGTTTTCGGCCGGATCAGCCCCAGCATTTT.

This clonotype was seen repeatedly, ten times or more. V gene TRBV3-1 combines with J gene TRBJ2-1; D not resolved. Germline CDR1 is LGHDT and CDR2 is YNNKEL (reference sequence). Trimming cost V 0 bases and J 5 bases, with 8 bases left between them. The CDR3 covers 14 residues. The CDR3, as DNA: TGTGCCAGCAGCCAAGATCTAACCAACAATGAGCAGTTCTTC. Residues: CASSQDLTNNEQFF.

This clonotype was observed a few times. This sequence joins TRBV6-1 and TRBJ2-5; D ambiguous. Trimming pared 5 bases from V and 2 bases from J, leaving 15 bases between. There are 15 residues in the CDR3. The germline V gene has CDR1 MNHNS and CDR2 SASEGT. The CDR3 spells CASSKTPWGQETQYF. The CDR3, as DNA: TGTGCCAGCAGTAAGACCCCCTGGGGACAAGAGACCCAGTACTTC.

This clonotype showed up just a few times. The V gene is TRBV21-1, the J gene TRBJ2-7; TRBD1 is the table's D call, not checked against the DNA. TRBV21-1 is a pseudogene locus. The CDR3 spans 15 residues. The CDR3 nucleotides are TGTGCCAGCACCGAAAACGGGACCTTCGACTACGAGCAGTACTTC. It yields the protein CASTENGTFDYEQYF.